This T cell receptor (beta chain) is drawn from a study of T cell changes during pregnancy in multiple sclerosis. Germline loops: CDR1 MGHRA, CDR2 YSYEKL. This CDR3 contains 14 residues. V was cut by 0 bases and J by 0 bases, with 3 bases left in between. The method was immunoSEQ multiplex PCR; TCRdb's version includes in-frame clones alone and lacks a portion of them. In the table there are 30,000 or so clones, 80% to 90% of which are singletons. This sequence was found in a female donor with multiple sclerosis, enrolled in a pregnancy study. Specimen: CD8+ T cells from peripheral blood mononuclear cells, collected in the third trimester of pregnancy. The chain employs TRBV4-1 and TRBJ1-5; no clear D. CDR3 in amino acids: CASSQDISNQPQHF. CDR3 bases: TGCGCCAGCAGCCAAGACATTAGCAATCAGCCCCAGCATTTT.